This TCR beta chain was sequenced during a study of T-cell memory formation after mild COVID-19. Study in general: In these data, TCR clusters were largely donor specific.

Study-level points and caveats: CD8+ contracting clones occupied EMRA, while CD4+ ones occupied mainly CM and EM. Pre-infection memory showed some responding clones, and this suggested that cross-reactive memory joined.

A 5'RACE reaction primed in the constant segment made cDNA libraries of TCR alpha and TCR beta, and these carried sample barcodes and UMIs. TCRdb independently ran MiXCR on the 5' RACE reads; one entry per CDR3 protein. Of 250,000 or so distinct CDR3 sequences listed, around 10% were seen once; the top ten hold more than 20%. V shed 0 bases and J shed 3 bases, with 12 bases lying between them. The CDR3 is made up of 15 amino acids. Germline assignment: CDR1 LGHNA and CDR2 YSLEER. Of note for this clonotype: Antigen: not known.

This receptor was identified in a man younger than 35 who had mild COVID-19 (a few samples of this study predate the infection). Cell type and time point are not known. This chain joins TRBV4-3 and TRBJ2-7; D is uncertain. The sample consisted of PBMCs or a T cell subset sorted from them (not recorded which). The CDR3 protein is CASSQESWNHYEQYF. CDR3 DNA sequence: TGCGCCAGCAGCCAAGAGAGCTGGAATCACTACGAGCAGTACTTC.